Many counts were recorded for the clone carrying this TCR beta chain. Its matching antigen is unknown. The sample belongs to a study of identical twins. Broader study findings: Within cord blood, abundant beta clonotypes carried fewer insertions, but memory repertoires showed no such trend.

TCRdb used MiXCR to reprocess the 5' RACE reads, holding one entry per CDR3 protein. The data contain about 890,000 distinct CDR3 sequences, 12% of them singletons. These records were also assigned to another study, of yellow fever vaccine responses in identical twins.

The specimen sequenced was PBMCs. The receptor was isolated from a woman younger than 30 in good health.

Written as DNA, the CDR3 is TGTGCCAGCAGCTTAGCTGGGAAAAGCCATGGCTACACCTTC. Protein product: CASSLAGKSHGYTF. The V call is TRBV11-2, the J call TRBJ1-2; no reliable D call. CDR1 SGHAT and CDR2 FQNNGV come from the germline V gene. Trimming removed 1 base from V and 6 bases from J, with 12 bases in between. The CDR3 runs to 14 residues.